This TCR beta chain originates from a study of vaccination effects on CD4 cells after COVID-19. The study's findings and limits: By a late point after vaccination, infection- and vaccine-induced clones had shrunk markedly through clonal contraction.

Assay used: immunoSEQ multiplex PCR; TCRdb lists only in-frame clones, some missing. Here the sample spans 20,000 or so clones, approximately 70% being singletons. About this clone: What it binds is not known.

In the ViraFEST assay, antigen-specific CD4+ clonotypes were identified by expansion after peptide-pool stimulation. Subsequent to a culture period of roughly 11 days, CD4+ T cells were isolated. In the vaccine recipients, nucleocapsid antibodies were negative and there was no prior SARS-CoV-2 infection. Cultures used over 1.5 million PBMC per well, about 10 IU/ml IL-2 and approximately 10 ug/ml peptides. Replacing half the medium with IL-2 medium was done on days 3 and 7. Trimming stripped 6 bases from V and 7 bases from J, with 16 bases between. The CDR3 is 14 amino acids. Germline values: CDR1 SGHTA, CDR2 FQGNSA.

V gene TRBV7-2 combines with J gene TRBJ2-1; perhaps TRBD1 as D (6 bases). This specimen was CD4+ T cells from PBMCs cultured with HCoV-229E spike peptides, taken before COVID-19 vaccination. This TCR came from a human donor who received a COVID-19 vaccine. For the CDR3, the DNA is TGTGCCAGCAGTCGGACAGATAAGGAAAATGAGCAGTTCTTC. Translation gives CASSRTDKENEQFF.